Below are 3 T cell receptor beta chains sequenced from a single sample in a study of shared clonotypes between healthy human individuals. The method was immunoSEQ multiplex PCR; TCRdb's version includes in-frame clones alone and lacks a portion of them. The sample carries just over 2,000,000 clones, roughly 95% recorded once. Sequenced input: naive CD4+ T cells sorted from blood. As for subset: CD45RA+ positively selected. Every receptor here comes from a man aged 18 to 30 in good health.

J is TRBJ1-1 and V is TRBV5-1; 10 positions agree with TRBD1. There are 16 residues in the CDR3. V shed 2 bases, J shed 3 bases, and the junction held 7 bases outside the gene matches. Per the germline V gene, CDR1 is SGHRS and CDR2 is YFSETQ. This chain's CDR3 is CASSFAGTGVDTEAFF. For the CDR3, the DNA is TGCGCCAGCAGCTTTGCCGGGACAGGGGTAGACACTGAAGCTTTCTTT.

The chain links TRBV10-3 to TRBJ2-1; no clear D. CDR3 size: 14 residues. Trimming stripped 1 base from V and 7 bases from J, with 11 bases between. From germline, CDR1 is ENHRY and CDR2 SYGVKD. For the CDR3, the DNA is TGTGCCATCAGTGAGTTTCTTTTAGGGAATGAGCAGTTCTTC. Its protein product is CAISEFLLGNEQFF.

DNA of the CDR3: TGTGCCAGCAGTGAAGCTGGGAAGGGGGAGCTGTTTTTT. Translated: CASSEAGKGELFF. The chain recombines TRBV2 with TRBJ2-2; D is undetermined. The CDR3 extends over 13 amino acids. Germline V gives CDR1 SNHLY, CDR2 FYNNEI. Trimming took off 0 bases at V and 8 bases at J, with 7 bases between the two ends.